Below, 2 T cell receptor beta chains from the same sample are listed, as sequenced in a study of blood T cell repertoires in COVID-19. Using immunoSEQ multiplex PCR, the repertoire was profiled, and TCRdb retains in-frame clones only, with some absent. The repertoire holds about 230,000 clones, with about 85% as singletons. Sequences were obtained from peripheral blood. These receptors were obtained from a man aged 35 to 55 with acute or convalescent COVID-19.

In this sample, this clone turned up once. The chain employs TRBV6-5 and TRBJ1-2; 10 bases agree with TRBD1. The CDR3 consists of 14 residues. V was pared by 4 bases and J by 4 bases, with 3 bases of the junction left unmatched. CDR1 is MNHEY, CDR2 SVGAGI, per germline. CDR3 sequence reads: CASSSGTGAYGYTF. As DNA, the CDR3 is TGTGCCAGCAGTTCCGGGACAGGGGCCTATGGCTACACCTTC.

The gene calls are TRBV15 and TRBJ2-1, with 7 bases fitting TRBD1. Looked up from germline, CDR1 is LNHNV and CDR2 is YYDKDF (reference sequence). There are 15 residues in the CDR3. Losses at the gene ends were 0 bases for V and 6 bases for J; bases not matched to a gene: 5. This CDR3 reads CATSREGGAINEQFF. The CDR3 nucleotides are TGTGCCACCAGCAGAGAAGGGGGCGCGATCAATGAGCAGTTCTTC.